This T cell receptor beta chain was obtained from a study of T-cell reconstitution after alpha-beta-depleted transplantation in children. Germline loops: CDR1 SQVTM, CDR2 ANQGSEA. The CDR3 has 16 residues. Trimming pared 6 bases from V and 1 base from J, leaving 18 bases between. Unique molecular identifiers tagged the TCRbeta library. A single record per CDR3 protein comes from TCRdb applying MiXCR to the PCR reads. The sample yields over 550,000 distinct CDR3 sequences, 8% to 11% seen once. This clonotype showed up just a few times. The genes are TRBV29-1 and TRBJ2-2, with a possible D match to TRBD1 (6 bases). The sequences come from PBMCs from the stem cell graft donor, collected from the stem cell graft. The receptor was derived from a human donor who donated a stem cell graft to a child with acute myeloid leukemia. In nucleotides, the CDR3 is TGCAGCGTCCCACTTCGGGGCAGGGGGAACACCGGGGAGCTGTTTTTT. Translating it yields CSVPLRGRGNTGELFF.